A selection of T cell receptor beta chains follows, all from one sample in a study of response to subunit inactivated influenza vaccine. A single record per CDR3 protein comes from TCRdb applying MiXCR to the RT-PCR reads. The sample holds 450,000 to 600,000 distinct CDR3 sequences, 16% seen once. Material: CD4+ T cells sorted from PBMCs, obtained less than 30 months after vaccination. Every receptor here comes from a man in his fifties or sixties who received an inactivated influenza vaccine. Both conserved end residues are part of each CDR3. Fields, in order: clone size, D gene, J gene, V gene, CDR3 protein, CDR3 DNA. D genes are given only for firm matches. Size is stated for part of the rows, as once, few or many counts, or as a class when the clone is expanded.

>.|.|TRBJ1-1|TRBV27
CASSLKPTGNTEAFF
TGTGCCAGCAGTCTAAAACCCACGGGGAACACTGAAGCTTTCTTT
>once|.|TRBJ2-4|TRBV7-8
CASGGVAKNIQYF
TGTGCCAGCGGAGGAGTAGCCAAAAACATTCAGTACTTC
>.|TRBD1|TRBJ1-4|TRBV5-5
CASSFPPGQGEGKLFF
TGTGCCAGCAGCTTCCCCCCGGGACAGGGTGAGGGAAAACTGTTTTTT
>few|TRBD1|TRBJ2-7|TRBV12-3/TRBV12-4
CASSIWRTGNYEQYF
TGTGCCAGCAGCATCTGGCGGACAGGGAACTACGAGCAGTACTTC
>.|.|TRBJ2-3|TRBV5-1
CASSSVREPTDTQYF
TGCGCCAGCAGCAGTGTGCGGGAACCCACAGATACGCAGTATTTT
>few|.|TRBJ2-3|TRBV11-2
CASSLESRPPDTQYF
TGTGCCAGCAGCTTAGAGTCCAGGCCCCCAGATACGCAGTATTTT
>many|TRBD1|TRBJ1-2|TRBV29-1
CSAMGQVEGYTF
TGCAGCGCGATGGGACAGGTGGAAGGCTACACCTTC
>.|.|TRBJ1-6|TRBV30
CAWSLLGSPLHF
TGTGCCTGGAGTCTCTTGGGTTCACCCCTCCACTTT
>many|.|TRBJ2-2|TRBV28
CASSPHIGHLSGELFF
TGTGCCAGCAGTCCACACATAGGACACCTCTCCGGGGAGCTGTTTTTT
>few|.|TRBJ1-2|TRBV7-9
CASSLETGGYGYTF
TGTGCCAGCAGCTTAGAAACGGGGGGCTATGGCTACACCTTC
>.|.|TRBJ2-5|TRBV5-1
CASSQKRQDQETQYF
TGCGCCAGCAGCCAAAAAAGGCAGGATCAAGAGACCCAGTACTTC
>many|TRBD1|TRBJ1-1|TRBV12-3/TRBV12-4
CASSPGQGGNTEAFF
TGTGCCAGCAGTCCTGGACAGGGAGGGAACACTGAAGCTTTCTTT
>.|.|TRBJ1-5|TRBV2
CASSEKSPSLAQPQHF
TGTGCCAGCAGTGAAAAGTCCCCATCCTTGGCCCAGCCCCAGCATTTT
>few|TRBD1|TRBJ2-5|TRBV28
CASSFGTGGQETQYF
TGTGCCAGCAGTTTCGGAACAGGGGGCCAAGAGACCCAGTACTTC
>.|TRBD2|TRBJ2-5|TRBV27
CAGRISGGQETQYF
TGTGCCGGCAGGATTAGCGGGGGGCAAGAGACCCAGTACTTC
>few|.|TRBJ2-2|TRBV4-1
CASSQDFYSLLGGTNTGELFF
TGCGCCAGCAGCCAAGATTTCTACTCCTTATTGGGGGGAACGAACACCGGGGAGCTGTTTTTT
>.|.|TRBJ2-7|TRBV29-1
CSVEDDGLYEQYF
TGCAGCGTTGAAGATGACGGTCTCTACGAGCAGTACTTC
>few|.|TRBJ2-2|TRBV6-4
CASSATSSGELFF
TGTGCCAGCAGTGCGACTAGTTCCGGGGAGCTGTTTTTT
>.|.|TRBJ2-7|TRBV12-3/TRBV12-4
CASMEDSNYEQYF
TGTGCCAGCATGGAGGACTCGAACTACGAGCAGTACTTC
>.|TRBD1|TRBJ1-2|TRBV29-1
CSVEGDRDYYGYTF
TGCAGCGTTGAAGGCGACAGGGACTACTATGGCTACACCTTC
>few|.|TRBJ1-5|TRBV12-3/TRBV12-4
CASSFRAQYSNQPQHF
TGTGCCAGCAGTTTTAGGGCGCAGTATAGCAATCAGCCCCAGCATTTT
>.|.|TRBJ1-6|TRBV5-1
CASSVEDGSRSPLHF
TGCGCCAGCAGCGTCGAGGACGGATCAAGGTCACCCCTCCACTTT
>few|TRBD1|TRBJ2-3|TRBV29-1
CSADRGGSTDTQYF
TGCAGCGCCGACAGGGGCGGAAGCACAGATACGCAGTATTTT
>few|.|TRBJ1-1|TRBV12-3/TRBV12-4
CASSPRAGGANTEAFF
TGTGCCAGCAGTCCGCGGGCGGGGGGGGCGAACACTGAAGCTTTCTTT
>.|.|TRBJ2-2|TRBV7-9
CAGITGELFF
TGTGCCGGCATCACCGGGGAGCTGTTTTTT
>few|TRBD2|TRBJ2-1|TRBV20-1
CSARGLGGRENEQFF
TGCAGTGCTAGAGGTCTGGGGGGGAGAGAGAATGAGCAGTTCTTC
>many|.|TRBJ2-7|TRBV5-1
CASSLSESPTTSYEQYF
TGCGCCAGCAGCCTTAGTGAAAGCCCAACGACTTCCTACGAGCAGTACTTC
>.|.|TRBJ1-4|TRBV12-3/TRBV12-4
CASSPMIQGFSEKLFF
TGTGCCAGCAGCCCCATGATTCAGGGATTCAGTGAAAAACTGTTTTTT